Presented here are 17 T cell receptor beta chains from one specimen sequenced in a study of OX40 agonist ivuxolimab in advanced cancers. Only in-frame clones appear in the TCRdb table, and some are missing; sequencing was by immunoSEQ multiplex PCR. The table includes 45,000 to 60,000 clones, over 80% detected once. Material: CD4+ or CD8+ T cells sorted from blood, obtained in a trial of the OX40 agonist ivuxolimab. Receptor source: an adult with an advanced solid tumor such as melanoma, head and neck, liver or kidney cancer.

There are a few counts of this clone. The V call is TRBV5-1, the J call TRBJ2-7; a weak D match, TRBD2 (6 bases). The V and J ends lost 4 bases and 1 base respectively, with 15 bases between them. CDR3 length equals 15 residues. CDR1 SGHRS and CDR2 YFSETQ come from the germline V gene. This CDR3 is CASSQYGGGSYEQYF. Written as DNA, the CDR3 is TGCGCCAGCAGCCAGTACGGGGGTGGGTCCTACGAGCAGTACTTC.

The rearrangement uses TRBV14 and TRBJ1-2; no firm D call. V dropped 0 bases and J dropped 7 bases, with 9 bases sitting between them. This CDR3 spans 13 amino acids. Germline CDR1 SGHDN, CDR2 FVKESK. CDR3 sequence: CASSQEARGGYTF. The CDR3 region has the DNA TGTGCCAGCAGCCAAGAGGCCCGCGGTGGCTACACCTTC.

The chain couples TRBV10-3 to TRBJ2-7; D uncertain. V shed 3 bases and J shed 4 bases, with 7 bases lying between them. Germline-derived CDR1 and CDR2 are ENHRY and SYGVKD. CDR3 length: 12 amino acids. CDR3 in amino acids: CAISEQIYEQYF. As DNA, the CDR3 is TGTGCCATCAGTGAACAGATTTACGAGCAGTACTTC.

The chain has TRBV27 and TRBJ2-7; no firm D call. V was trimmed by 5 bases and J by 1 base, leaving 15 bases between them. The CDR3 runs 15 residues. Germline-derived CDR1 and CDR2 are MNHEY and SMNVEV (reference sequence). Here the CDR3 DNA reads TGTGCCAGCAGTCCCGGCCCCGGCAAATCCTACGAGCAGTACTTC. Translated: CASSPGPGKSYEQYF.

The gene calls are TRBV19 and TRBJ2-5; a weak D match, TRBD1 (7 bases). CDR1 LNHDA and CDR2 SQIVND come from the germline V gene (reference sequence). Trimming removed 7 bases from V and 5 bases from J, with 26 bases in between. There are 17 residues in the CDR3. The CDR3, as DNA: TGTGCCAGTAAAGGGTTTCCCATTTTCCAGGGGGGCGAGACCCAGTACTTC. Its translation is CASKGFPIFQGGETQYF. The full variable domain, completed using reference TRBV19 and TRBJ2-5, is DGGITQSPKYLFRKEGQNVTLSCEQNLNHDAMYWYRQDPGQGLRLIYYSQIVNDFQKGDIAEGYSVSREKKESFPLTVTSAQKNPTAFYLCASKGFPIFQGGETQYFGPGTRLLVL.

The rearrangement links TRBV18 to TRBJ2-7; maybe TRBD1 (5 bases). Germline CDR1 and CDR2: KGHSH and LQKENI. V lost 1 base, J lost 5 bases, and 15 bases lay in between. This CDR3 spans 15 amino acids. CDR3: CASSPRGDRNNEQYF. The DNA for the CDR3 is TGTGCCAGCTCACCACGGGGCGACCGTAATAACGAGCAGTACTTC. The variable domain in full, with the rest retrieved from reference TRBV18 and TRBJ2-7, is NAGVMQNPRHLVRRRGQEARLRCSPMKGHSHVYWYRQLPEEGLKFMVYLQKENIIDESGMPKERFSAEFPKEGPSILRIQQVVRGDSAAYFCASSPRGDRNNEQYFGPGTRLTVT.

The chain combines TRBV7-8 with TRBJ2-7, with TRBD1 as a possible D gene (5 bases). Per germline, CDR1 SGHVS and CDR2 FQNEAQ. The V end lost 7 bases, the J end lost 3 bases, and 16 bases lay between the germline ends. The CDR3 is 14 amino acids. In nucleotides, the CDR3 is TGTGCCAGCACGATCGGGCAGGGTCACTACGAGCAGTACTTC. Translation: CASTIGQGHYEQYF.

This chain connects TRBV5-1 to TRBJ2-5; TRBD2 is a possible D gene (6 bases). V lost 4 bases to trimming and J lost 11 bases, with 21 bases between them. There are 14 residues in the CDR3. CDR1 is SGHRS, CDR2 YFSETQ, per germline. The CDR3 DNA sequence: TGCGCCAGCAGCCTTGGGGGGTCTGGGAGTGAGCAGTACTTC. This sequence encodes CASSLGGSGSEQYF.

DNA for the CDR3: TGTGCCAGCAAAAGGACAGGGCCGCGGGGCTACACCTTC. Its translation is CASKRTGPRGYTF. This rearrangement joins TRBV6-1 to TRBJ1-2, with 8 nucleotides matching TRBD1. This CDR3 has 13 amino acids. Germline V gene lookup returns CDR1 MNHNS and CDR2 SASEGT. Trimming took 7 bases from V and 8 from J; bases not matched to a gene: 9.

V and J are TRBV7-2 and TRBJ2-7, with 8 positions matching TRBD2. CDR3 length equals 15 residues. V shed 1 base, J shed 2 bases, and the junction held 4 bases outside the gene matches. Per germline, CDR1 SGHTA and CDR2 FQGNSA. The CDR3 DNA is TGTGCCAGCAGCTTAGTTAGCGGGGTGACCTACGAGCAGTACTTC. It codes for CASSLVSGVTYEQYF.

The rearrangement joins TRBV9 to TRBJ2-2; D call uncertain. Germline CDR1 SGDLS, CDR2 YYNGEE. This CDR3 has 15 residues. Trimming shortened V by 4 bases and J by 7 bases, and 17 bases separated the two germline ends. This chain's CDR3 is CASSLDPVIGGELFF. In DNA form, the CDR3 reads TGTGCCAGCAGCCTTGACCCAGTTATCGGCGGGGAGCTGTTTTTT.

The chain is built from TRBV6-5 and TRBJ2-7, with 7 bases lining up with TRBD1. CDR1 is MNHEY and CDR2 is SVGAGI in the germline V gene. V lost 4 bases and J lost 2; bases outside the gene matches: 8. The CDR3 is made up of 15 amino acids. The CDR3 loop reads CASSSGRTGPYEQYF. The CDR3, as DNA: TGTGCCAGCAGTTCCGGTAGGACAGGACCCTACGAGCAGTACTTC.

This chain joins TRBV10-3 and TRBJ2-7; the match to TRBD2 covers 7 bases. This CDR3 is built from 15 residues. Per the germline V gene, CDR1 is ENHRY and CDR2 is SYGVKD. Unmatched junction bases numbered 9, after V lost 4 bases and J lost 3 bases. CDR3 sequence: CAISGEGSPFYEQYF. The CDR3 region has the DNA TGTGCCATCAGTGGGGAGGGTTCCCCTTTCTACGAGCAGTACTTC.

The rearrangement joins TRBV6-5 to TRBJ2-1; TRBD2 matches 8 bases. Germline lookup yields CDR1 MNHEY and CDR2 SVGAGI. CDR3 size: 14 residues. V gave up 7 bases and J gave up 0 bases; unmatched junction bases: 2. CDR3 sequence reads: CASNLAGSYNEQFF. The DNA of the CDR3 is TGTGCCAGCAACCTAGCGGGCTCCTACAATGAGCAGTTCTTC.

The chain couples TRBV4-3 to TRBJ2-6, with D possibly TRBD1 on 5 matching bases. Germline CDR1 LGHNA, CDR2 YSLEER. V was shortened by 0 bases and J by 0 bases, with 15 bases between the two germline ends. This CDR3 contains 19 residues. The CDR3 here is CASSQDWGRYLSGANVLTF. The CDR3 bases are TGCGCCAGCAGCCAAGATTGGGGCAGATACCTCTCTGGGGCCAACGTCCTGACTTTC.

The chain carries TRBV15 and TRBJ1-5; D might be TRBD1 (6 bases). Germline CDR1 is LNHNV and CDR2 is YYDKDF (reference sequence). The length of the CDR3 is 14 residues. V lost 4 bases, J lost 6 bases, and 13 bases lay in between. The CDR3 nucleotides read TGTGCCACCAGCATGGCTTTCAGGGGTCAGCCCCAGCATTTT. Translating gives CATSMAFRGQPQHF. Filled out from reference TRBV15 and TRBJ1-5, the complete variable domain reads DAMVIQNPRYQVTQFGKPVTLSCSQTLNHNVMYWYQQKSSQAPKLLFHYYDKDFNNEADTPDNFQSRRPNTSFCFLDIRSPGLGDTAMYLCATSMAFRGQPQHFGDGTRLSIL.

The J gene is TRBJ2-4, the V gene TRBV6-4, with 7 bases aligning to TRBD1. The CDR3 contains 19 residues. Losses at the gene ends were 3 bases for V and 2 bases for J; bases not matched to a gene: 16. Per germline, CDR1 MRHNA and CDR2 SNTAGT. The CDR3, as DNA: TGTGCCAGCAGTGAGTTTCGACAGGGAATTACCTTCACCAAAAACATTCAGTACTTC. This gives the protein CASSEFRQGITFTKNIQYF.